Below, one TCR beta chain is given with its context. The data are from a study of blood T cell repertoires in COVID-19. For the study at large: The United States, Italy and Spain were the sources of the acute and convalescent COVID-19 samples. The cDNA or gDNA used as material had been derived from T cells, B-cell-depleted T cells, or PBMCs.

With V trimmed by 3 bases and J by 9 bases, 8 bases remained unmatched. The CDR3 runs 14 residues. Per the original methods: Reference gene primer amplification gave nucleated cell count estimates. Clones were read by immunoSEQ multiplex PCR, and TCRdb kept only the in-frame ones, dropping some. That table gives V, J and clone size, and the DNA gave D and trimming. The data hold a few hundred thousand clones, with around four fifths observed a single time. This receptor was obtained from a woman of 80 years or more with active or convalescent COVID-19. Material for sequencing was peripheral blood. The chain carries TRBV23-1 and TRBJ2-1; 7 bases agree with TRBD1. TRBV23-1 is placed among ORFs of uncertain function. The CDR3 spells CASSHPPGTVEQFF. Written as DNA, the CDR3 is TGCGCCAGCAGTCATCCACCCGGGACAGTTGAGCAGTTCTTC.